Below, 14 T cell receptor beta chains from the same sample are listed, as sequenced in a study of blood T cell repertoires in COVID-19. Only in-frame clones appear in the TCRdb table, and some are missing; sequencing was by immunoSEQ multiplex PCR. Of approximately 25,000 clones listed, over 80% are singletons. Sequencing used peripheral blood. The receptor set was obtained from an elderly woman with acute or convalescent COVID-19.

The V gene is TRBV2, the J gene TRBJ2-1, with 7 bases matching TRBD2. The CDR3 has 16 amino acids. J was trimmed by 3 bases and V by 1 base; bases with no gene match: 6. The V gene's germline CDR1 is SNHLY and CDR2 FYNNEI. The CDR3 loop reads CASSEVRLAIYNEQFF. CDR3 bases: TGTGCCAGCAGTGAAGTAAGACTAGCCATCTACAATGAGCAGTTCTTC. Combining the CDR3 with reference TRBV2 and TRBJ2-1 gives the whole variable domain EPEVTQTPSHQVTQMGQEVILRCVPISNHLYFYWYRQILGQKVEFLVSFYNNEISEKSEIFDDQFSVERPDGSNFTLKIRSTKLEDSAMYFCASSEVRLAIYNEQFFGPGTRLTVL.

The J gene is TRBJ1-1, the V gene TRBV28; TRBD1 matches at 8 bases. Germline-derived CDR1 and CDR2 are MDHEN and SYDVKM. CDR3 length: 15 residues. Trimming took 4 bases from V and 8 from J; bases not matched to a gene: 12. For the CDR3, the DNA is TGTGCCAGCAGTTACGAAACAGGGGGTTTGAGAGAAGCTTTCTTT. The encoded protein is CASSYETGGLREAFF.

The chain carries TRBV30 and TRBJ2-1; TRBD1 is a possible D gene (6 bases). V was trimmed by 7 bases and J by 0 bases, leaving 13 bases between them. From germline, CDR1 is GTSNPN and CDR2 SVGIG (reference sequence). This CDR3 is built from 14 residues. CDR3 residues: CAYRGGNSYNEQFF. CDR3 DNA sequence: TGTGCCTACCGAGGGGGTAACTCCTACAATGAGCAGTTCTTC.

This clone turned up a few times. The rearrangement links TRBV30 to TRBJ1-3; D is uncertain. Germline CDR1 and CDR2: GTSNPN and SVGIG (reference sequence). The CDR3 is made up of 11 amino acids. V was trimmed by 0 bases and J by 11 bases, leaving 8 bases between them. The CDR3 is CAWSVASPIYF. The DNA for the CDR3 is TGTGCCTGGAGTGTAGCAAGTCCCATATATTTT.

This chain joins TRBV6-1 and TRBJ1-5; D is perhaps TRBD1 (5 bases). The germline gives CDR1 MNHNS, CDR2 SASEGT. Trimming stripped 2 bases from V and 0 bases from J, with 11 bases between. This CDR3 region has 16 residues. CDR3 loop: CASSERWRGSNQPQHF. For the CDR3, the DNA is TGTGCCAGCAGTGAAAGGTGGAGGGGTAGCAATCAGCCCCAGCATTTT.

The chain joins TRBV6-5 to TRBJ1-5; D remains unclear. The V gene lost 7 bases and the J gene lost 0 bases, with 13 bases spanning the gap. The germline gives CDR1 MNHEY, CDR2 SVGAGI. The CDR3 length is 15 residues. The CDR3 nucleotides read TGTGCCAGCAAGCGGGCATACGATAGCAATCAGCCCCAGCATTTT. Its translation: CASKRAYDSNQPQHF.

In its sample, this clone was seen once. This chain joins TRBV7-2 and TRBJ1-5; 8 nucleotides line up with TRBD1. The CDR3 has 15 residues. From germline, CDR1 is SGHTA and CDR2 FQGNSA. The ends lost 0 bases at V and 7 bases at J; junction bases unmatched: 5. CDR3 region: CASSLAAGGGQPQHF. In nucleotides, the CDR3 is TGTGCCAGCAGCTTAGCGGCAGGGGGCGGGCAGCCCCAGCATTTT.

The CDR3 nucleotides read TGTGCCAGCAGTTCCAACCTCGACAGGACCTATGGCTACACCTTC. Protein sequence: CASSSNLDRTYGYTF. The V call is TRBV7-8, the J call TRBJ1-2; D may be TRBD1 (6 bases). In germline, CDR1 is SGHVS, CDR2 FQNEAQ. V dropped 6 bases and J dropped 4 bases, with 18 bases sitting between them. This CDR3 is 15 amino acids long.

The V and J genes are TRBV9 and TRBJ1-3; tentative D call: TRBD1 (5 bases). The CDR3 is 15 residues long. Germline CDR1 is SGDLS and CDR2 is YYNGEE. V lost 0 bases, J lost 4 bases, and 11 bases lay in between. CDR3 DNA sequence: TGTGCCAGCAGCGTAGGTCGGGGGTCCGGAAACACCATATATTTT. It encodes CASSVGRGSGNTIYF.

The rearrangement links TRBV18 to TRBJ1-1; possibly TRBD1 for D (6 bases). There are 13 residues in the CDR3. The V gene's germline CDR1 is KGHSH and CDR2 LQKENI. V shed 5 bases and J shed 6 bases, with 13 bases lying between them. The CDR3 here is CASSVPGAAEAFF. The CDR3 DNA follows: TGTGCCAGCTCAGTGCCAGGGGCAGCTGAAGCTTTCTTT.

This chain joins TRBV11-1 and TRBJ1-5, with D possibly TRBD1 on 5 matching bases. The V gene's germline CDR1 is SGHAT and CDR2 FQDESV (reference sequence). The CDR3 is made up of 14 amino acids. V was cut by 5 bases and J by 1 base, with 9 bases left in between. The chain's CDR3 is CASSLDSSNQPQHF. The CDR3 DNA reads TGTGCCAGCAGCCTCGACAGCAGCAATCAGCCCCAGCATTTT.

The chain recombines TRBV5-1 with TRBJ2-5, with D possibly matching TRBD1 (6 bases). The CDR3 runs 16 residues. In germline, CDR1 is SGHRS, CDR2 YFSETQ. Trimming removed 3 bases from V and 4 bases from J, with 19 bases in between. This CDR3 reads CASSSLPPGVGETQYF. The CDR3 DNA reads as TGCGCCAGCAGCTCACTTCCCCCAGGGGTGGGAGAGACCCAGTACTTC.

The chain joins TRBV5-1 to TRBJ2-3; TRBD2 matches at 13 bases. V was pared by 0 bases and J by 2 bases, with 3 bases of the junction left unmatched. The CDR3 sequence is 17 residues long. The germline gives CDR1 SGHRS, CDR2 YFSETQ. The CDR3 loop is CASSLGTSGRVTDTQYF. The CDR3 nucleotides are TGCGCCAGCAGCTTGGGAACTAGCGGGAGGGTCACAGATACGCAGTATTTT. Drawing the rest from reference TRBV5-1 and TRBJ2-3, the complete variable domain is KAGVTQTPRYLIKTRGQQVTLSCSPISGHRSVSWYQQTPGQGLQFLFEYFSETQRNKGNFPGRFSGRQFSNSRSEMNVSTLELGDSALYLCASSLGTSGRVTDTQYFGPGTRLTVL.

V is TRBV9 and J is TRBJ2-2, with D perhaps TRBD1 (5 bases). V was cut by 0 bases and J by 2 bases, with 14 bases left in between. Per the germline V gene, CDR1 is SGDLS and CDR2 is YYNGEE. The CDR3 runs 17 residues. Here the CDR3 DNA reads TGTGCCAGCAGCGTAGAATTACGTACAGGAAACACCGGGGAGCTGTTTTTT. This encodes CASSVELRTGNTGELFF.